Given below is one TCR beta chain in context. Produced via immunoSEQ multiplex PCR; TCRdb's table is partial and in-frame only. The sample yields tens of thousands of clones, around 85% seen once. Cyclophosphamide on days +3 and +4 followed busulfan-fludarabine conditioning and a marrow graft. These data are taken from a study of T cells after posttransplantation cyclophosphamide. CDR3 length equals 17 residues. Germline lookup yields CDR1 SNHLY and CDR2 FYNNEI. The V end lost 6 bases, the J end lost 0 bases, and 18 bases lay between the germline ends. This clonotype was sampled from a female patient younger than 45 who received an allogeneic stem cell transplant from an unrelated donor, was CMV-positive, and had no GVHD. Part of the T cell pool may stem from the graft donor. The gene calls are TRBV2 and TRBJ1-5; D remains ambiguous. This specimen consisted of PBMCs, obtained after allogeneic stem cell transplant with posttransplant cyclophosphamide. DNA for the CDR3: TGTGCCAGCAGCGAATCCCGAGAACAGCATAGCAATCAGCCCCAGCATTTT. It is translated as CASSESREQHSNQPQHF.